A single sample is the source of the 31 T cell receptor beta chains below, sequenced in a study of blood T cell repertoires in COVID-19. Data came from immunoSEQ multiplex PCR; TCRdb stores just in-frame clones and leaves some out. Here the sample spans hundreds of thousands of clones, around 92% being singletons. Sequenced sample: peripheral blood. The receptors come from a woman in her twenties or thirties with COVID-19, enrolled during active disease.

The V gene is TRBV2, the J gene TRBJ2-2; D call uncertain. Between the trimmed V and J ends, which lost 5 bases and 1 base, there was a span of 5 bases. The germline gives CDR1 SNHLY, CDR2 FYNNEI. CDR3 length: 13 residues. CDR3 DNA: TGTGCCAGCAGTCCAGAGAACACCGGGGAGCTGTTTTTT. This codes for CASSPENTGELFF.

The chain uses TRBV13 and TRBJ2-1, with a weak D call TRBD2 (5 bases). V lost 3 bases and J lost 2, with 8 bases in between. Germline V lookup: CDR1 PRHDT, CDR2 FYEKMQ (reference sequence). This CDR3 comprises 14 residues. The CDR3 spells CASSFQRTYNEQFF. CDR3 sequence (DNA): TGTGCCAGCAGCTTTCAGCGGACCTACAATGAGCAGTTCTTC.

This chain uses TRBV28 with TRBJ2-7, with 7 positions matching TRBD1. Germline trimming cut 5 bases from V and 7 bases from J; bases unmatched to any gene: 11. The CDR3 has 14 residues. CDR1 is MDHEN and CDR2 is SYDVKM in the germline V gene. The CDR3 sequence is CASSPGQAWPEQYF. The CDR3 region has the DNA TGTGCCAGCAGTCCCGGACAGGCGTGGCCGGAGCAGTACTTC.

This sequence joins TRBV10-1 and TRBJ2-2, with 7 bases lining up with TRBD2. CDR1 is WNHNN, CDR2 SYGVQD, per germline (reference sequence). The CDR3 has 15 residues. V lost 6 bases and J lost 8; bases outside the gene matches: 12. The CDR3 region is CASRAGPELGGELFF. DNA for the CDR3: TGCGCCAGCAGAGCGGGACCGGAGTTAGGTGGGGAGCTGTTTTTT.

The chain links TRBV5-1 to TRBJ1-1, with TRBD1 matching 8 bases. After removal of 0 bases from V and 2 bases from J, the junction contained 3 bases not matched to a gene. Germline loops: CDR1 SGHRS, CDR2 YFSETQ. This CDR3 has 15 residues. This chain's CDR3 is CASSLDRGRNTEAFF. CDR3 nucleotide sequence: TGCGCCAGCAGCTTGGACAGGGGGAGAAACACTGAAGCTTTCTTT.

This chain links TRBV6-1 with TRBJ1-5; 10 bases line up with TRBD1. Germline CDR1 is MNHNS and CDR2 is SASEGT. There are 16 residues in the CDR3. J was trimmed by 5 bases and V by 4 bases; bases with no gene match: 8. For the CDR3, the DNA is TGTGCCAGCAGTGCCCCAGGACAGGGGGACGATCAGCCCCAGCATTTT. This gives the protein CASSAPGQGDDQPQHF.

The rearrangement joins TRBV21-1 to TRBJ1-1; the table's D call of TRBD1 was not tested on the DNA. TRBV21-1 is deemed a pseudogene. The CDR3 extends over 17 amino acids. CDR3 bases: TGTGCCAGCAGCAACCGGGACAGGGGGCGAATGAACACTGAAGCTTTCTTT. This sequence encodes CASSNRDRGRMNTEAFF.

In this sample, this clone turned up once. The chain carries TRBV5-4 and TRBJ1-2, with 8 nucleotides matching TRBD1. Germline CDR1 reads SGHNT; CDR2 reads YYREEE (reference sequence). The CDR3 totals 12 residues. V trimming: 4 bases; J trimming: 8 bases; junction bases outside the gene matches: 4. The CDR3 protein is CASSGGQGGYTF. CDR3 DNA: TGTGCCAGCAGCGGCGGACAGGGCGGCTACACCTTC. The complete variable domain, with remaining parts taken from reference TRBV5-4 and TRBJ1-2, reads ETGVTQSPTHLIKTRGQQVTLRCSSQSGHNTVSWYQQALGQGPQFIFQYYREEENGRGNFPPRFSGLQFPNYSSELNVNALELDDSALYLCASSGGQGGYTFGSGTRLTVV.

The gene calls are TRBV11-2 and TRBJ2-3, with a possible D match to TRBD1 (6 bases). The germline V gene has CDR1 SGHAT and CDR2 FQNNGV. The V end lost 5 bases, the J end lost 1 base, and 13 bases lay between the germline ends. CDR3 size: 15 residues. CDR3 nucleotides: TGTGCCAGCAGCATTGACAGGTCCGGCACAGATACGCAGTATTTT. It yields the protein CASSIDRSGTDTQYF.

This clone was found once. The chain recombines TRBV4-3 with TRBJ1-2, with 12 positions matching TRBD1. The V gene's germline CDR1 is LGHNA and CDR2 YSLEER. This CDR3 contains 19 residues. J gave up 5 bases and V 0 bases, and 13 bases lay outside the gene matches. DNA of the CDR3: TGCGCCAGCAGCCAAGATCTCCCCCTCGGGACAGGGGGCCTGTATGGCTACACCTTC. Its protein product is CASSQDLPLGTGGLYGYTF.

The chain joins TRBV6-1 to TRBJ2-5; possible D gene TRBD2, 6 bases. Germline V gives CDR1 MNHNS, CDR2 SASEGT. CDR3 size: 13 residues. The germline V and J ends were trimmed by 3 bases and 2 bases, with 7 bases remaining between them. CDR3 protein: CASSEGTQETQYF. The CDR3 DNA sequence: TGTGCCAGCAGTGAGGGGACTCAAGAGACCCAGTACTTC.

The V and J genes are TRBV5-1 and TRBJ2-3; possibly TRBD2 for D (5 bases). The germline gives CDR1 SGHRS, CDR2 YFSETQ. The CDR3 is 17 amino acids. Trimming left V 0 bases short and J 1 base short, with 15 bases between. CDR3 DNA sequence: TGCGCCAGCAGCTTGGCAATGGGGAGAGGAGGCACAGATACGCAGTATTTT. Its protein is CASSLAMGRGGTDTQYF.

Remarks on this clone: The sample contains more than one DNA sequence encoding this CDR3. V usage is TRBV18 and J usage is TRBJ1-5, with a possible D match to TRBD1 (6 bases). CDR1 and CDR2 (germline): KGHSH, LQKENI. The CDR3 is 13 amino acids. V was trimmed by 5 bases and J by 4 bases, leaving 9 bases between them. CDR3 residues: CASSSGENQPQHF. The DNA for the CDR3 is TGTGCCAGCTCATCAGGGGAGAATCAGCCCCAGCATTTT.

J is TRBJ1-1 and V is TRBV11-2; D is unresolved. Deletions cut 4 bases from V and 5 bases from J, with 17 bases between. The CDR3 loop spans 15 amino acids. Germline V CDR1 and CDR2: SGHAT, FQNNGV. The CDR3, as DNA: TGTGCCAGCAGCTACGGGGTGACCATGGGGACTGAAGCTTTCTTT. As protein: CASSYGVTMGTEAFF.

The chain uses TRBV28 and TRBJ2-1, with D possibly matching TRBD2 (6 bases). V shed 2 bases and J shed 0 bases, with 8 bases lying between them. The CDR3 runs to 15 residues. Germline V gene sequence: CDR1 MDHEN, CDR2 SYDVKM. The CDR3 reads CASSLGGSSYNEQFF. The DNA for the CDR3 is TGTGCCAGCAGTTTAGGGGGGAGCTCCTACAATGAGCAGTTCTTC. Full variable domain (outside the CDR3, taken from reference TRBV28 and TRBJ2-1): DVKVTQSSRYLVKRTGEKVFLECVQDMDHENMFWYRQDPGLGLRLIYFSYDVKMKEKGDIPEGYSVSREKKERFSLILESASTNQTSMYLCASSLGGSSYNEQFFGPGTRLTVL.

The table lists this clone with a count of one. This sequence joins TRBV7-6 and TRBJ2-3, with D perhaps TRBD2 (5 bases). The germline V gene has CDR1 SGHVS and CDR2 FNYEAQ. The CDR3 totals 16 residues. V lost 1 base and J 0 bases, leaving 11 bases between the germline ends. CDR3 residues: CASSLVRTESTDTQYF. For the CDR3, the DNA is TGTGCCAGCAGCTTAGTTCGGACTGAAAGCACAGATACGCAGTATTTT.

A note on this clone: The junction and the germline gene differ at one end; a read error may be behind it. The V and J genes are TRBV7-8 and TRBJ2-1; 7 bases map to TRBD2. This CDR3 spans 17 amino acids. Per germline, CDR1 SGHVS and CDR2 FQNEAQ. CDR3 DNA sequence: TGTGCCAGCAGCCACGAGTTGGGCGGGAGCCCCTATAATGAGCAGTTCTTC. It yields the protein CASSHELGGSPYNEQFF.

The rearrangement joins TRBV6-2 or TRBV6-3 to TRBJ2-1, with D possibly matching TRBD1 (7 bases). Trimming removed 2 bases from V and 1 base from J, with 12 bases in between. Germline V gives CDR1 MNHEY, CDR2 SVGEGT. The CDR3 runs 16 residues. The DNA for the CDR3 is TGTGCCAGCAGTTACGCGGGACAGCGGTCCTACAATGAGCAGTTCTTC. Amino acid sequence: CASSYAGQRSYNEQFF.

The V call is TRBV2, the J call TRBJ2-2, with 7 bases fitting TRBD2. This CDR3 is 14 amino acids long. J was trimmed by 2 bases and V by 8 bases; bases with no gene match: 5. Germline-derived CDR1 and CDR2 are SNHLY and FYNNEI. The CDR3 DNA is TGTGCCAGCCGCGCGGGGGAAAACACCGGGGAGCTGTTTTTT. Amino acid sequence: CASRAGENTGELFF.

The chain combines TRBV28 with TRBJ1-4; D is ambiguous. CDR1 is MDHEN, CDR2 SYDVKM, per germline. This CDR3 is built from 11 residues. Trimming stripped 2 bases from V and 7 bases from J, with 2 bases between. The CDR3 sequence: CASSLLEKLFF. The CDR3 nucleotides are TGTGCCAGCAGTTTACTTGAAAAACTGTTTTTT.

The chain links TRBV5-5 to TRBJ1-2; D gene unclear. The length of the CDR3 is 15 residues. Germline V gives CDR1 SGHKS, CDR2 YYEKEE (reference sequence). Between the trimmed V and J ends, which lost 2 bases and 1 base, there was a span of 12 bases. In DNA form, the CDR3 reads TGTGCCAGCAGCTTCGGAATTGGGCTTAACTATGGCTACACCTTC. Amino acid sequence: CASSFGIGLNYGYTF.

The chain employs TRBV4-1 and TRBJ2-3; the D gene is possibly TRBD2 (6 bases). This CDR3 is built from 13 residues. V lost 1 base and J lost 5, with 7 bases in between. CDR1 and CDR2 (germline): MGHRA, YSYEKL. The DNA of the CDR3 is TGCGCCAGCAGCCAAGCGACTAGAGATACGCAGTATTTT. Translated: CASSQATRDTQYF.

The chain has TRBV7-9 and TRBJ1-6, with 7 bases matching TRBD1. CDR3 length equals 13 residues. J lost 7 bases, V lost 8 bases, and 5 bases had no gene match. Germline CDR1 reads SEHNR; CDR2 reads FQNEAQ (reference sequence). The CDR3 coding sequence is TGTGCCAGCCAGGGGGGTGGGAATTCACCCCTCCACTTT. Translating it yields CASQGGGNSPLHF.

The genes are TRBV5-4 and TRBJ2-1; 12 nucleotides agree with TRBD1. The CDR3 runs to 15 residues. Germline-derived CDR1 and CDR2 are SGHNT and YYREEE (reference sequence). The J segment lost 6 bases and the V segment lost 1 base, leaving 2 bases of the junction unmatched. CDR3 region: CASSLWDRGRNEQFF. The DNA of the CDR3 is TGTGCCAGCAGCTTGTGGGACAGGGGGCGCAATGAGCAGTTCTTC. Full variable domain (remainder filled in from reference TRBV5-4 and TRBJ2-1): ETGVTQSPTHLIKTRGQQVTLRCSSQSGHNTVSWYQQALGQGPQFIFQYYREEENGRGNFPPRFSGLQFPNYSSELNVNALELDDSALYLCASSLWDRGRNEQFFGPGTRLTVL.

The V gene is TRBV5-1, the J gene TRBJ2-2; TRBD2 matches 9 bases. The V gene end was trimmed by 4 bases and the J gene end by 0 bases; junction bases not matched to a gene: 4. Germline CDR1 is SGHRS and CDR2 is YFSETQ. This CDR3 is 16 amino acids long. The CDR3 DNA follows: TGCGCCAGCAGCAGGATAGCGGGGGCGAACACCGGGGAGCTGTTTTTT. Protein product: CASSRIAGANTGELFF. The full variable domain, its missing parts supplied by reference TRBV5-1 and TRBJ2-2, is KAGVTQTPRYLIKTRGQQVTLSCSPISGHRSVSWYQQTPGQGLQFLFEYFSETQRNKGNFPGRFSGRQFSNSRSEMNVSTLELGDSALYLCASSRIAGANTGELFFGEGSRLTVL.

This clone was found once. In DNA form, the CDR3 reads TGTGCCAGCGGGACTAGCCGGGGCAATGAGCAGTTCTTC. Protein: CASGTSRGNEQFF. The chain combines TRBV7-2 with TRBJ2-1, with TRBD2 identical over 9 bases. The ends lost 8 bases at V and 6 bases at J; junction bases unmatched: 5. The CDR3 has 13 residues. From germline, CDR1 is SGHTA and CDR2 FQGNSA.

This clone was seen a few times. The CDR3 DNA is TGTGCCAGCAGGCGGGCGGGGGGACCCACCGGGGAGCTGTTTTTT. Translating gives CASRRAGGPTGELFF. J is TRBJ2-2 and V is TRBV5-6; 8 bases are shared with TRBD2. This CDR3 comprises 15 residues. Germline CDR1 and CDR2: SGHDT and YYEEEE. The junction had 7 bases not matched to a gene; V was cut back by 5 bases and J by 4 bases.

This clone has only one observation. V gene TRBV28 combines with J gene TRBJ1-4; perhaps TRBD1 as D (6 bases). The germline gives CDR1 MDHEN, CDR2 SYDVKM. With 5 bases removed from V and 4 bases from J, the gap between germline ends came to 8 bases. The CDR3 is 13 residues long. Here the CDR3 DNA reads TGTGCCAGCAGTCAGGACAGTAATGAAAAACTGTTTTTT. It yields the protein CASSQDSNEKLFF. The full variable domain, completed using reference TRBV28 and TRBJ1-4, is DVKVTQSSRYLVKRTGEKVFLECVQDMDHENMFWYRQDPGLGLRLIYFSYDVKMKEKGDIPEGYSVSREKKERFSLILESASTNQTSMYLCASSQDSNEKLFFGSGTQLSVL.

The chain uses TRBV10-3 and TRBJ2-7, with D possibly TRBD2 on 5 matching bases. The CDR3 runs to 15 residues. The V gene's germline CDR1 is ENHRY and CDR2 SYGVKD. Trimming stripped 5 bases from V and 0 bases from J, with 14 bases between. The CDR3 nucleotides read TGTGCCATCAGTACGTACGGGGTTAGCTCCTACGAGCAGTACTTC. Residues: CAISTYGVSSYEQYF.

The chain is built from TRBV2 and TRBJ2-7, with a weak D call TRBD2 (5 bases). V was cut by 6 bases and J by 3 bases, with 12 bases left in between. Germline values: CDR1 SNHLY, CDR2 FYNNEI. The CDR3 contains 13 residues. The CDR3 here is CASRSRGSYEQYF. CDR3 nucleotide sequence: TGTGCCAGCAGGAGCCGGGGTAGCTACGAGCAGTACTTC. The complete variable domain, with remaining parts taken from reference TRBV2 and TRBJ2-7, reads EPEVTQTPSHQVTQMGQEVILRCVPISNHLYFYWYRQILGQKVEFLVSFYNNEISEKSEIFDDQFSVERPDGSNFTLKIRSTKLEDSAMYFCASRSRGSYEQYFGPGTRLTVT.

The V call is TRBV7-2, the J call TRBJ2-1; unclear D gene. Trimming pared 2 bases from V and 8 bases from J, leaving 13 bases between. The length of the CDR3 is 14 residues. Germline assignment: CDR1 SGHTA and CDR2 FQGNSA. CDR3 DNA: TGTGCCAGCAGCTTAACCCCCATCGGTCATGAGCAGTTCTTC. It codes for CASSLTPIGHEQFF.